Below are 14 T cell receptor beta chains sequenced from a single sample in a study of cytomegalovirus exposure and HLA in healthy donors (TCRdb year 2017). The library was prepared using the immunoSEQ multiplex PCR assay. Sourced from immuneACCESS, this table was stored by TCRdb with only in-frame sequences that have V and J called. A share of the clones is absent; for the studies checked, an unresolved V gene accounts for under half, and the remainder has no known explanation. This sample is represented by 200,000 to 250,000 clones; roughly 83% of them were singletons. Of the sample, roughly 13% falls within the top ten clones. The sequenced sample consisted of PBMCs. These receptors came from a woman aged 25-40 years in good health and CMV-seropositive.

The chain links TRBV19 to TRBJ1-2; 7 nucleotides line up with TRBD1. There are 16 residues in the CDR3. Trimming at V came to 1 base and at J to 1 base, leaving 6 bases not matched to a gene. CDR1 and CDR2 from the germline V gene are LNHDA and SQIVND (reference sequence). The DNA of the CDR3 is TGTGCCAGTAGTATAGTTGGACAGGCCATTAACTATGGCTACACCTTC. This encodes CASSIVGQAINYGYTF.

The rearrangement uses TRBV29-1 and TRBJ1-2, with 9 nucleotides matching TRBD1. There are 13 residues in the CDR3. The germline V gene has CDR1 SQVTM and CDR2 ANQGSEA. V lost 7 bases and J lost 3; bases outside the gene matches: 6. The CDR3 loop is CSAGTGRDYGYTF. The DNA of the CDR3 is TGCAGCGCCGGGACAGGGAGGGACTATGGCTACACCTTC.

V is TRBV6-1 and J is TRBJ1-2, with TRBD1 identical over 8 bases. This CDR3 is built from 14 residues. Germline-derived CDR1 and CDR2 are MNHNS and SASEGT. Trimming at V came to 3 bases and at J to 8 bases, leaving 8 bases not matched to a gene. In nucleotides, the CDR3 is TGTGCCAGCAGTGAGGGACAGGTTGTTTCGGGCTACACCTTC. Amino acids: CASSEGQVVSGYTF.

The V call is TRBV9, the J call TRBJ1-1, with TRBD1 as a possible D gene (5 bases). Germline V gives CDR1 SGDLS, CDR2 YYNGEE. The CDR3 consists of 13 residues. Trimming took 3 bases from V and 5 from J, leaving 11 bases between them. The CDR3 loop is CASSAGGGTEAFF. The CDR3 region has the DNA TGTGCCAGCAGCGCGGGGGGTGGGACTGAAGCTTTCTTT. The full variable domain, rest sourced from reference TRBV9 and TRBJ1-1, is DSGVTQTPKHLITATGQRVTLRCSPRSGDLSVYWYQQSLDQGLQFLIQYYNGEERAKGNILERFSAQQFPDLHSELNLSSLELGDSALYFCASSAGGGTEAFFGQGTRLTVV.

This clone showed up just a few times. V and J are TRBV10-3 and TRBJ2-7, with 7 bases matching TRBD1. V trimming: 6 bases; J trimming: 0 bases; junction bases outside the gene matches: 8. Germline CDR1 reads ENHRY; CDR2 reads SYGVKD. The CDR3 length is 15 residues. CDR3 nucleotides: TGTGCCATCAGCGTTGATGGGACAGCCTCCTACGAGCAGTACTTC. Translation gives CAISVDGTASYEQYF.

The chain combines TRBV6-4 with TRBJ2-3; 9 bases are a match to TRBD2. V shed 4 bases and J 0 bases; nucleotides not matched to a gene: 2. The CDR3 loop spans 15 amino acids. The germline V gene has CDR1 MRHNA and CDR2 SNTAGT. The chain's CDR3 is CASSVTSGSTDTQYF. The DNA of the CDR3 is TGTGCCAGCAGTGTAACTAGCGGGAGCACAGATACGCAGTATTTT.

The V call is TRBV11-3, the J call TRBJ2-3; a weak D match, TRBD2 (6 bases). The germline V and J ends were trimmed by 8 bases and 6 bases, with 12 bases remaining between them. The CDR3 consists of 12 residues. Germline loops: CDR1 SGHNT, CDR2 YENEEA. CDR3 sequence: CASRPGGDTQYF. DNA of the CDR3: TGTGCCAGCCGGCCTGGGGGGGATACGCAGTATTTT.

This sequence joins TRBV27 and TRBJ1-4; D is possibly TRBD1 (5 bases). The length of the CDR3 is 15 residues. Trimming cost V 6 bases and J 4 bases, with 15 bases left between them. Per the germline V gene, CDR1 is MNHEY and CDR2 is SMNVEV (reference sequence). For the CDR3, the DNA is TGTGCCAGCAGACCCCTTGGGACGATTAATGAAAAACTGTTTTTT. It is translated as CASRPLGTINEKLFF.

This clone appeared once. The chain carries TRBV30 and TRBJ2-7; D gene uncertain. V was clipped by 3 bases and J by 0 bases, with 9 bases between them. CDR1 and CDR2 (germline): GTSNPN, SVGIG (reference sequence). This CDR3 spans 13 amino acids. The DNA for the CDR3 is TGTGCCTGGAGAGTAGATAACTCCTACGAGCAGTACTTC. Translated: CAWRVDNSYEQYF.

V is TRBV9 and J is TRBJ1-5; 8 bases fit TRBD1. Germline-derived CDR1 and CDR2 are SGDLS and YYNGEE. This CDR3 is 13 amino acids long. J lost 7 bases, V lost 4 bases, and 4 bases had no gene match. CDR3 sequence: CASSPTGEQPQHF. CDR3 sequence (DNA): TGTGCCAGCAGCCCGACAGGGGAACAGCCCCAGCATTTT.

In this sample, this clone turned up a few times. V gene TRBV30 combines with J gene TRBJ2-7; perhaps TRBD2 as D (6 bases). V shed 1 base and J shed 6 bases, with 7 bases lying between them. Germline V CDR1 and CDR2: GTSNPN, SVGIG (reference sequence). The CDR3 consists of 11 residues. This CDR3 is CAWSAGGEQYF. The CDR3 DNA is TGTGCCTGGAGTGCCGGGGGCGAGCAGTACTTC. The full variable domain, in which reference TRBV30 and TRBJ2-7 provide the parts outside the CDR3, is SQTIHQWPATLVQPVGSPLSLECTVEGTSNPNLYWYRQAAGRGLQLLFYSVGIGQISSEVPQNLSASRPQDRQFILSSKKLLLSDSGFYLCAWSAGGEQYFGPGTRLTVT.

This chain uses TRBV11-2 with TRBJ1-2, with D possibly matching TRBD1 (5 bases). CDR3 size: 13 residues. Germline-derived CDR1 and CDR2 are SGHAT and FQNNGV. V was pared by 4 bases and J by 5 bases, with 11 bases between. The CDR3 bases are TGTGCCAGCAGCTGGGGCGCGTCTTATGGCTACACCTTC. Protein: CASSWGASYGYTF.

The rearrangement joins TRBV7-9 to TRBJ1-5; 8 bases are a match to TRBD1. The CDR3 totals 18 residues. Per the germline V gene, CDR1 is SEHNR and CDR2 is FQNEAQ (reference sequence). The V gene end was trimmed by 5 bases and the J gene end by 0 bases; junction bases not matched to a gene: 12. CDR3 bases: TGTGCCAGCAGCCTCGTCAGGGGGCAGTGGAATAGCAATCAGCCCCAGCATTTT. Translating gives CASSLVRGQWNSNQPQHF.

This sequence joins TRBV6-5 and TRBJ1-1; D unresolved. The CDR3 sequence is 11 residues long. The ends were cut back, 2 bases at V and 9 bases at J, with 7 bases in the middle. Germline CDR1 and CDR2: MNHEY and SVGAGI. The CDR3 spells CASSYGHQAFF. The CDR3 region has the DNA TGTGCCAGCAGTTACGGGCACCAAGCTTTCTTT.